These T cell receptor beta chains were read from a single sample in a study of siplizumab effects on memory and regulatory T cells. Clones were sequenced by immunoSEQ multiplex PCR, and TCRdb holds only the in-frame ones, with some missing. The repertoire includes over 85,000 clones, about 93% of them detected once, and roughly 0.29% sits in the top ten. The specimen was non-Treg CD4+ T cells sorted from blood. These receptors all come from a human donor in good health. The CDR3 runs from the conserved cysteine through the conserved F or W. A D gene is named only where the DNA matches it firmly. Clone size is shown for a subset of rows, as once, few, many or a class of expanded clone.

abundance | j_gene | d_gene | v_gene | CDR3nt | CDR3aa
NA | TRBJ2-5 | TRBD2 | TRBV6-5 | TGTGCCAGCGAACCCACTAGCGGCCAAGAGACCCAGTACTTC | CASEPTSGQETQYF
NA | TRBJ2-1 | TRBD2 | TRBV13 | TGTGCCAGCAGCTTAGGTACTAGCGGGAGGGTCAATGAGCAGTTCTTC | CASSLGTSGRVNEQFF
once | TRBJ2-7 | NA | TRBV15 | TGTGCCACCAGCAGACCGGGCTACGAGCAGTACTTC | CATSRPGYEQYF
NA | TRBJ2-1 | NA | TRBV5-1 | TGCGCCAGCTGCCGTTTAGGGCGAGACTCCTACAATGAGCAGTTCTTC | CASCRLGRDSYNEQFF
few | TRBJ2-5 | NA | TRBV5-1 | TGCGCCAGCAGTCCTCTGGACTATTCCCCAGAGACCCAGTACTTC | CASSPLDYSPETQYF
NA | TRBJ2-7 | TRBD2 | TRBV5-4 | TGTGCCAGCACCGGCAGGTCTAGCGGGGGGGGCTCCTACGAGCAGTACTTC | CASTGRSSGGGSYEQYF
NA | TRBJ2-5 | NA | TRBV5-6 | TGTGCCAGCAGCTTCGCGTCCACTGGGGAGACCCAGTACTTC | CASSFASTGETQYF
NA | TRBJ1-5 | NA | TRBV2 | TGTGCCAGCAGGAGGGACACTAGCAATCAGCCCCAGCATTTT | CASRRDTSNQPQHF
NA | TRBJ2-7 | NA | TRBV16 | TGTGCCAGCAGCCAGAGGGGGGCTAGAGGTGAGCAGTACTTC | CASSQRGARGEQYF
NA | TRBJ2-7 | NA | TRBV27 | TGTGCCAGCAGTTTTTCGTCGGGGTCCTACGAGCAGTACTTC | CASSFSSGSYEQYF
few | TRBJ2-5 | NA | TRBV5-1 | TGCGCCAGCAACCTTAGCGGAAGCCAAGAGACCCAGTACTTC | CASNLSGSQETQYF
NA | TRBJ2-7 | TRBD2 | TRBV4-1 | TGCGCCAGCAGCCAAGTCCAGGGGACTAGCGGGAGTCAATACGAGCAGTACTTC | CASSQVQGTSGSQYEQYF
NA | TRBJ1-2 | TRBD1 | TRBV5-6 | TGTGCCAGCAGCTACCGCACCGGGACAGGAAATGGCTACACCTTC | CASSYRTGTGNGYTF
NA | TRBJ1-5 | NA | TRBV30 | TGTGCCTGGAGTGCCCGAGTAGCGGGGGACAATCAGCCCCAGCATTTT | CAWSARVAGDNQPQHF
NA | TRBJ1-3 | NA | TRBV29-1 | TGCAGCGTTGTAATGGACCGGGCTGGAAACACCATATATTTT | CSVVMDRAGNTIYF
NA | TRBJ1-3 | NA | TRBV7-6 | TGTGCCAGCAGTCCAGGAGCGCTCTCTGGAAACACCATATATTTT | CASSPGALSGNTIYF
once | TRBJ2-5 | NA | TRBV12-5 | TGTGCTAGTGGTATAGGACTCGATGGGGAGACCCAGTACTTC | CASGIGLDGETQYF
once | TRBJ1-1 | TRBD1 | TRBV7-8 | TGTGCCAGCAGCCCCAGGGGGCGTGCTGAAGCTTTCTTT | CASSPRGRAEAFF
NA | TRBJ2-7 | TRBD2 | TRBV5-1 | TGCGCCAGCAGCTCACTAGCGGGAGCCCCCCTCGAGCAGTACTTC | CASSSLAGAPLEQYF
NA | TRBJ2-7 | NA | TRBV7-6 | TGTGCCAGCAGCCAGGACACCCTTAACGAGCAGTACTTC | CASSQDTLNEQYF
NA | TRBJ2-5 | NA | TRBV12-5 | TGTGCTAGTGGCCTGCCCGGACAAGAGACCCAGTACTTC | CASGLPGQETQYF
NA | TRBJ2-7 | TRBD1 | TRBV19 | TGTGCCACTTCGTTTTCGACAGGGGCCTACGAGCAGTACTTC | CATSFSTGAYEQYF
NA | TRBJ1-6 | TRBD1 | TRBV6-1 | TGTGCCAGCAGTGGGGGACAGGGACCCTTAAGTAATTCACCCCTCCACTTT | CASSGGQGPLSNSPLHF
NA | TRBJ2-7 | NA | TRBV19 | TGTGCCAGCGCCGTTACAGGGTCCTACGAGCAGTACTTC | CASAVTGSYEQYF
NA | TRBJ2-4 | TRBD1 | TRBV9 | TGTGCCAGCAGCCCGGGACAGGGGGCCAAAAACATTCAGTACTTC | CASSPGQGAKNIQYF
NA | TRBJ1-1 | NA | TRBV5-1 | TGCGCCAGCAGCTCGGGACACCTGAACACTGAAGCTTTCTTT | CASSSGHLNTEAFF
NA | TRBJ2-7 | TRBD1 | TRBV18 | TGTGCCAGCTCACCAGGGACAGGGGTCTACGAGCAGTACTTC | CASSPGTGVYEQYF
NA | TRBJ2-3 | NA | TRBV6-5 | TGTGCCAGCAGAGGGACTAGCACAGATACGCAGTATTTT | CASRGTSTDTQYF
NA | TRBJ1-3 | NA | TRBV10-1 | TGCGCCAGCGGGGACGGTGGAATTGGAAACACCATATATTTT | CASGDGGIGNTIYF
NA | TRBJ1-6 | NA | TRBV11-2 | TGTGCCAGCAGCCTGAGCTCCTATAATTCACCCCTCCACTTT | CASSLSSYNSPLHF
NA | TRBJ1-1 | NA | TRBV19 | TGTGCCAGTAGTAGCGATACAGGGCTTGAAGCTTTCTTT | CASSSDTGLEAFF
NA | TRBJ2-6 | TRBD2 | TRBV11-3 | TGTGCCAGCAGGGGAAGGACTAGCGGGAACCCTGGGGCCAACGTCCTGACTTTC | CASRGRTSGNPGANVLTF
NA | TRBJ2-1 | NA | TRBV30 | TGTGCCTGGAGTGGAGAGGGGGGTTTTGGAGATGAGCAGTTCTTC | CAWSGEGGFGDEQFF
NA | TRBJ1-5 | NA | TRBV18 | TGTGCCAGCTCACCAGGGGGCGGAAGCAATCAGCCCCAGCATTTT | CASSPGGGSNQPQHF
NA | TRBJ2-5 | NA | TRBV14 | TGTGCCAGCAGCCAAGAGTGGACTGTCTCAAAGACCCAGTACTTC | CASSQEWTVSKTQYF
once | TRBJ2-1 | TRBD2 | TRBV5-1 | TGCGCCAGCAGCTTGTCACCAAGCGGGGGGGTGTACAATGAGCAGTTCTTC | CASSLSPSGGVYNEQFF
NA | TRBJ2-7 | TRBD2 | TRBV7-2 | TGTGCCAGCAGCTTAGCCACGACTAGCGGAGCAAACCCCTACGAGCAGTACTTC | CASSLATTSGANPYEQYF
NA | TRBJ2-7 | NA | TRBV18 | TGTGCCAGCTCTTCCGGATACGAGCAGTACTTC | CASSSGYEQYF
once | TRBJ1-5 | NA | TRBV6-1 | TGTGCCAGCGCTAACGGCCAGGGGCCTGGTCAGCCCCAGCATTTT | CASANGQGPGQPQHF
NA | TRBJ1-2 | TRBD1 | TRBV7-2 | TGTGCCAGCAGCTCCTTTTCCCGCTCGACAGGGGATGGCTACACCTTC | CASSSFSRSTGDGYTF
NA | TRBJ2-5 | NA | TRBV28 | TGTGCCAGCAGTTTACAAGGGGTTCTGGAGACCCAGTACTTC | CASSLQGVLETQYF